One T cell receptor beta chain is described in this entry. Its antigen is unknown. The authors ran a second PCR of roughly 6 to 12 cycles using a sample-barcoded 5' primer and a J-beta primer mix. TCRdb recomputed calls from the 5' RACE reads with MiXCR, one row per CDR3 protein. The sample contains about 670,000 distinct CDR3 sequences, around 38% of which appear only once. CDR1 SGHRS and CDR2 YFSETQ come from the germline V gene. CDR3 length equals 15 residues. V lost 0 bases to trimming and J lost 3 bases, with 12 bases between them. This sample is drawn from a study of blood T cells in healthy people across ages. Study results and limitations: A greater number of naive CD4+ cells and higher diversity distinguished long-lived donors from aged donors. Shifts in expanded clonotypes may have been confounded by donor CMV status, which was unknown. Unsorted PBMCs blocked a conclusive comparison of naive and antigen-experienced cells.

This clonotype was obtained from a man aged 80 or over in good health. The chain joins TRBV5-1 to TRBJ2-5; D remains unclear. The specimen was blood. The CDR3: CASSLGVSSEETQYF. CDR3 bases: TGCGCCAGCAGCTTGGGGGTTAGTTCGGAAGAGACCCAGTACTTC.